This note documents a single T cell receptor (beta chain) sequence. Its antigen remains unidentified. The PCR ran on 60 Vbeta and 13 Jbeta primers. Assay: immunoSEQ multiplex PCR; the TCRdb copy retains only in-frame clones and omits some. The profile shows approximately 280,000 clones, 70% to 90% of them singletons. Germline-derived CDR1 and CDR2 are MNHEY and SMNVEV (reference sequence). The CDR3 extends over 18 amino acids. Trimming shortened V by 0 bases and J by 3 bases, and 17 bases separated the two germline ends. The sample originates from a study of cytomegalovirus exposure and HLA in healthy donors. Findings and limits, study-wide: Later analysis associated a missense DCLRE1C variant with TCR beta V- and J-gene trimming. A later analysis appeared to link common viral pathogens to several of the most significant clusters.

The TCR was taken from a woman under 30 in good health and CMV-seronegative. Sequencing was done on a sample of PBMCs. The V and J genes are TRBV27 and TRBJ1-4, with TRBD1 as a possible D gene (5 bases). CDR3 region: CASSLSGAGWMANEKLFF. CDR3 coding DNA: TGTGCCAGCAGTTTATCCGGCGCAGGGTGGATGGCTAATGAAAAACTGTTTTTT.